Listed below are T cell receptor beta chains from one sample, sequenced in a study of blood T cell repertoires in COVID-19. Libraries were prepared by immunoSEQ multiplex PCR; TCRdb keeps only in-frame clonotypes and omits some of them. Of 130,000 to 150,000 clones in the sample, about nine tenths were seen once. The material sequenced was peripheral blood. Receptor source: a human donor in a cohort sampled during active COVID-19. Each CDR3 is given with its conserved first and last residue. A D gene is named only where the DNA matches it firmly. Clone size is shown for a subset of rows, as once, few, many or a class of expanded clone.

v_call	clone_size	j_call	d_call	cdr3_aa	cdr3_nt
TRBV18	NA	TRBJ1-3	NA	CASSRSDVTSGNTIYF	TGTGCCAGCTCTCGAAGCGACGTTACCTCTGGAAACACCATATATTTT
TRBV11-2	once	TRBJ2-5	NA	CASSRGPQETQYF	TGTGCCAGCAGCCGTGGGCCCCAAGAGACCCAGTACTTC
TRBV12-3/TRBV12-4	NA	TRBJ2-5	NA	CASRPTGRETQYF	TGTGCCAGCAGACCAACCGGGAGAGAGACCCAGTACTTC
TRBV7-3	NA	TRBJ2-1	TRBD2	CASSRSGGRGEQFF	TGTGCCAGCAGCCGGAGCGGGGGGCGAGGTGAGCAGTTCTTC
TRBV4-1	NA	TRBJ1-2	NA	CASSQVGRQVGYTF	TGCGCCAGCAGCCAAGTGGGGCGGCAGGTCGGCTACACCTTC
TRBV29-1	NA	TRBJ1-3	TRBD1	CSVGQESNTIYF	TGCAGCGTCGGACAGGAATCAAACACCATATATTTT
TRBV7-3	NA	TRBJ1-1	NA	CASSRRTDTEAFF	TGTGCCAGCAGCCGCCGGACAGACACTGAAGCTTTCTTT
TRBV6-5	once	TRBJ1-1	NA	CASTPGRVGTEAFF	TGTGCCAGCACCCCCGGTCGGGTGGGCACTGAAGCTTTCTTT
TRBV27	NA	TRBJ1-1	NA	CASSLSGTAEAFF	TGTGCCAGCAGTTTATCAGGAACAGCTGAAGCTTTCTTT
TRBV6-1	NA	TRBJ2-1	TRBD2	CASSEWGGHNEQFF	TGTGCCAGCAGTGAATGGGGGGGACACAATGAGCAGTTCTTC